This TCR beta chain was observed in a study of cytomegalovirus exposure and HLA in healthy donors. Germline lookup yields CDR1 MNHEY and CDR2 SVGAGI. The CDR3 is 14 amino acids. With 10 bases removed from V and 1 base from J, the gap between germline ends came to 15 bases. This table comes from immunoSEQ multiplex PCR, and its TCRdb copy is limited to in-frame clones, with some not included. The sample has 90,000 to 120,000 clones; 70% to 90% are singletons. The chain uses TRBV6-5 and TRBJ2-3, with D possibly being TRBD2 (8 bases). The specimen sequenced was PBMCs. The origin of this receptor is a woman between 18 and 29 years old in good health and CMV-seronegative. This chain's CDR3 is CATRGRGGTDTQYF. In DNA form, the CDR3 reads TGTGCCACGAGGGGGCGGGGGGGCACAGATACGCAGTATTTT.